The 8 T cell receptor beta chains reported below all come from one sample, sequenced in a study of T cell responses to AZD1222 COVID-19 vaccine. Repertoires were generated with immunoSEQ multiplex PCR, while TCRdb's copy carries only in-frame clones and drops some. Of over 110,000 clones in the sample, almost 90% were seen once. Sample: peripheral blood, taken 28 days after the second AZD1222 dose. The origin of the receptors is an adult who received the AZD1222 COVID-19 vaccine.

The rearrangement joins TRBV5-1 to TRBJ2-2; D is unresolved. The germline V gene encodes CDR1 SGHRS and CDR2 YFSETQ. The CDR3 is 13 amino acids. V lost 4 bases to trimming and J lost 3 bases, with 7 bases between them. The CDR3 sequence is CASSMTYTGELFF. The DNA of the CDR3 is TGCGCCAGCAGCATGACCTACACCGGGGAGCTGTTTTTT.

This clone has only one observation. The gene calls are TRBV4-3 and TRBJ2-1, with 14 bases that match TRBD2. This CDR3 has 16 amino acids. Germline CDR1 LGHNA, CDR2 YSLEER. V lost 5 bases to trimming and J lost 9 bases; unmatched junction nucleotides: 9. The CDR3 nucleotides read TGCGCCAGCAGCACGGGACTAGCGGGAGCCGGGCGTGAGCAGTTCTTC. Its translation: CASSTGLAGAGREQFF.

This chain connects TRBV7-8 to TRBJ2-7; D gene ambiguous. V lost 2 bases and J 7 bases, leaving 6 bases between the germline ends. This CDR3 comprises 11 residues. In germline, CDR1 is SGHVS, CDR2 FQNEAQ. The CDR3 loop is CASSLSWEQYF. The CDR3 DNA follows: TGTGCCAGCAGCTTATCTTGGGAGCAGTACTTC.

The chain employs TRBV12-5 and TRBJ1-2; tentatively, D is TRBD1 (6 bases). V gave up 1 base and J gave up 8 bases, with 14 bases separating them. Germline CDR1 and CDR2: LGHNT and FRNRAP. There are 14 residues in the CDR3. The CDR3 sequence: CASGLGDTSRGYTF. The CDR3 DNA follows: TGTGCTAGTGGTTTGGGGGACACATCACGGGGCTACACCTTC.

The rearrangement links TRBV12-5 to TRBJ1-1; D not resolved. Looked up from germline, CDR1 is LGHNT and CDR2 is FRNRAP. This CDR3 region has 12 residues. Trimming stripped 2 bases from V and 2 bases from J, with 3 bases between. The CDR3 DNA reads as TGTGCTAGTGGTTTGTCTAACACTGAAGCTTTCTTT. Protein product: CASGLSNTEAFF.

This chain connects TRBV2 to TRBJ2-5; TRBD2 matches 7 bases. In germline, CDR1 is SNHLY, CDR2 FYNNEI. Germline trimming cut 7 bases from V and 0 bases from J; bases unmatched to any gene: 11. This CDR3 contains 16 residues. CDR3 residues: CASTYQPGLNQETQYF. The CDR3 nucleotides read TGTGCCAGCACCTATCAACCGGGACTAAACCAAGAGACCCAGTACTTC.

This rearrangement joins TRBV3-1 (or the pseudogene TRBV3-2) to TRBJ1-2; 11 bases fit TRBD1. Germline values: CDR1 LGHDT, CDR2 YNNKEL (reference sequence). J lost 2 bases, V lost 3 bases, and 8 bases had no gene match. This CDR3 is 17 amino acids long. The CDR3 region has the DNA TGTGCCAGCAGCCATCCCTTGGACAGGGGGCTGAACTATGGCTACACCTTC. Amino acid sequence: CASSHPLDRGLNYGYTF.

The chain recombines TRBV6-5 with TRBJ1-6, with D possibly TRBD1 on 5 matching bases. Trimming left V 2 bases short and J 6 bases short, with 11 bases between. Germline CDR1 is MNHEY and CDR2 is SVGAGI. The CDR3 covers 15 residues. CDR3 coding DNA: TGTGCCAGCAGTTACGGGGGACTCAGTAATTCACCCCTCCACTTT. Translating it yields CASSYGGLSNSPLHF.